This TCR beta chain is drawn from a study of T-cell reconstitution after alpha-beta-depleted transplantation in children. In this sample, this clonotype is medium-sized. The V end lost 1 base, the J end lost 6 bases, and 10 bases lay between the germline ends. This CDR3 has 13 amino acids. The germline V gene has CDR1 SGHVS and CDR2 FQNEAQ. For TCRbeta, the library was prepared with unique molecular identifiers. TCRdb re-derived calls from the PCR reads in MiXCR, one entry per CDR3 protein. The sample shows some 95,000 distinct CDR3 sequences, 23% of them seen only once. The sample consisted of PBMCs, taken before TCRalphabeta/CD19-depleted stem cell transplant. The clonotype originates from a boy aged 2 to 10 with acute lymphoblastic leukemia, due to receive a stem cell transplant. J is TRBJ2-7 and V is TRBV7-8; no clear D. The CDR3 region has the DNA TGTGCCAGCAGCTTAGGTGGGGAAGGCGAGCAGTACTTC. This gives the protein CASSLGGEGEQYF.